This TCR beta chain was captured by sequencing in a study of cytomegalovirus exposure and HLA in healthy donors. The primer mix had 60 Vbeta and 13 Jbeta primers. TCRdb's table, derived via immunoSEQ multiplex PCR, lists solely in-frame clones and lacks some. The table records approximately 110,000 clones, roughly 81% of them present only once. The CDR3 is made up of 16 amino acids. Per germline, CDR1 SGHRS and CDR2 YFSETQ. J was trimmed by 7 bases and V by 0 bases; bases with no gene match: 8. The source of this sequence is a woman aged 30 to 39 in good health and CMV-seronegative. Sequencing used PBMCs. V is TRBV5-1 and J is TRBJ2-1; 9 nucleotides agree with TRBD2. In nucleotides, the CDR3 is TGCGCCAGCAGCTTGGAGGGCGGGGGGGCTGGAAATGAGCAGTTCTTC. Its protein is CASSLEGGGAGNEQFF.